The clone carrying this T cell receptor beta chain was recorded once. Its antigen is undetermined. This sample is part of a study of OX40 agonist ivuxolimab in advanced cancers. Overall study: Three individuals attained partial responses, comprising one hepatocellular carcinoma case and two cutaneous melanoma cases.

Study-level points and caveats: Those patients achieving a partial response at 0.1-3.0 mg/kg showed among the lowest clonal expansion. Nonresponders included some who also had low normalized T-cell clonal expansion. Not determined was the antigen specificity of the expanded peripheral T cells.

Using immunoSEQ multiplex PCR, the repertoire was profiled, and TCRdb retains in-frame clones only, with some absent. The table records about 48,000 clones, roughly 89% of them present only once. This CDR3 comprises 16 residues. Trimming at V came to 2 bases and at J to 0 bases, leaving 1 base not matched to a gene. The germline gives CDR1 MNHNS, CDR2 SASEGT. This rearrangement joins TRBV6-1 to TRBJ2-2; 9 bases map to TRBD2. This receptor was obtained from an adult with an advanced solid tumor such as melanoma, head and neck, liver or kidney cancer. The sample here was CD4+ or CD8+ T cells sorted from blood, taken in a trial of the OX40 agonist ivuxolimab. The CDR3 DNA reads TGTGCCAGCAGTGAACTAGCGGGGCCGAACACCGGGGAGCTGTTTTTT. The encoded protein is CASSELAGPNTGELFF.